These 20 T cell receptor beta chains originate from one sample sequenced in a study of technical replicates of blood from a few donors. Sequencing was performed with immunoSEQ multiplex PCR; in TCRdb, only in-frame clones are kept and a portion is missing. The sample has more than 50,000 clones; around nine tenths are singletons. Sequenced input: PBMCs. The origin of the receptors is a human donor in good health. Some clones in this sample may be carry-over from other donors' samples.

This clone has a handful of counts. The chain couples TRBV5-1 to TRBJ1-1; D not certain. Per the germline V gene, CDR1 is SGHRS and CDR2 is YFSETQ. Trimming pared 4 bases from V and 0 bases from J, leaving 13 bases between. The CDR3 totals 15 residues. This CDR3 is CASSPQAGMNTEAFF. In nucleotides, the CDR3 is TGCGCCAGCAGCCCGCAGGCGGGTATGAACACTGAAGCTTTCTTT.

The chain joins TRBV23-1 to TRBJ2-1, with TRBD2 matching over 9 bases. TRBV23-1 is an ORF, and what it does is uncertain. J gave up 7 bases and V 4 bases, and 5 bases lay outside the gene matches. The CDR3 runs to 14 residues. The CDR3 DNA sequence: TGCGCCAGCAGTCGACCAGCGGGAGGTAATGAGCAGTTCTTC. Encoded protein: CASSRPAGGNEQFF.

V gene TRBV9 combines with J gene TRBJ2-7; 7 bases fit TRBD1. The CDR3 runs to 14 residues. V was pared by 4 bases and J by 5 bases, with 9 bases of the junction left unmatched. Germline CDR1 and CDR2: SGDLS and YYNGEE. The CDR3 sequence: CASSPGTEPDEQYF. CDR3 nucleotides: TGTGCCAGCAGCCCAGGGACAGAACCCGACGAGCAGTACTTC.

The chain employs TRBV7-9 and TRBJ2-1; no clear D gene. V lost 2 bases and J lost 7, with 9 bases in between. The CDR3 loop spans 13 amino acids. In germline, CDR1 is SEHNR, CDR2 FQNEAQ (reference sequence). The CDR3 region has the DNA TGTGCCAGCAGCTTAATGGCGAGGAATGAGCAGTTCTTC. Translating gives CASSLMARNEQFF. Complete variable domain (other parts from reference TRBV7-9 and TRBJ2-1): DTGVSQNPRHKITKRGQNVTFRCDPISEHNRLYWYRQTLGQGPEFLTYFQNEAQLEKSRLLSDRFSAERPKGSFSTLEIQRTEQGDSAMYLCASSLMARNEQFFGPGTRLTVL.

The J gene is TRBJ2-5, the V gene TRBV6-5; 8 bases are shared with TRBD1. The CDR3 has 15 amino acids. CDR1 and CDR2 from the germline V gene are MNHEY and SVGAGI. The V segment lost 6 bases and the J segment 2 bases; nucleotides outside the gene matches: 8. The DNA of the CDR3 is TGTGCCAGCAGGTCAGGGGGCTTGGGACAAGAGACCCAGTACTTC. Residues: CASRSGGLGQETQYF.

The CDR3 region is CAWSAGTTYEQYF. The DNA of the CDR3 is TGTGCCTGGAGCGCAGGGACAACTTACGAGCAGTACTTC. The V call is TRBV30, the J call TRBJ2-7; a possible D gene is TRBD1 (6 bases). Deletions cut 3 bases from V and 4 bases from J, with 13 bases between. The CDR3 is 13 amino acids. CDR1 GTSNPN and CDR2 SVGIG come from the germline V gene (reference sequence).

The chain carries TRBV10-3 and TRBJ1-5, with 9 bases that match TRBD1. Germline loops: CDR1 ENHRY, CDR2 SYGVKD. After removal of 3 bases from V and 3 bases from J, the junction contained 6 bases not matched to a gene. The CDR3 spans 16 residues. Here the CDR3 DNA reads TGTGCCATCAGTGATGGGGGACAGGGAATCAATCAGCCCCAGCATTTT. Its translation is CAISDGGQGINQPQHF.

The V and J genes are TRBV6-5 and TRBJ1-1; no clear D. With 2 bases removed from V and 1 base from J, the gap between germline ends came to 8 bases. Looked up from germline, CDR1 is MNHEY and CDR2 is SVGAGI. This CDR3 spans 14 amino acids. In DNA form, the CDR3 reads TGTGCCAGCAGTTACCGCCAGAAGAACACTGAAGCTTTCTTT. Protein: CASSYRQKNTEAFF.

J is TRBJ1-1 and V is TRBV29-1, with D tentatively TRBD1 (5 bases). Per the germline V gene, CDR1 is SQVTM and CDR2 is ANQGSEA. Between the trimmed V and J ends, which lost 2 bases and 1 base, there was a span of 17 bases. The CDR3 runs 16 residues. CDR3 protein: CSVEPSRAGSNTEAFF. For the CDR3, the DNA is TGCAGCGTTGAACCCTCCAGGGCAGGATCGAACACTGAAGCTTTCTTT. The full variable domain, completed using reference TRBV29-1 and TRBJ1-1, is SAVISQKPSRDICQRGTSLTIQCQVDSQVTMMFWYRQQPGQSLTLIATANQGSEATYESGFVIDKFPISRPNLTFSTLTVSNMSPEDSSIYLCSVEPSRAGSNTEAFFGQGTRLTVV.

The chain recombines TRBV6-1 with TRBJ2-1; 9 nucleotides line up with TRBD2. Germline CDR1 is MNHNS and CDR2 is SASEGT. CDR3 size: 15 residues. The J segment lost 3 bases and the V segment lost 6 bases, leaving 6 bases of the junction unmatched. For the CDR3, the DNA is TGTGCCAGCAGAGGGGCGGGAGGGAACTACAATGAGCAGTTCTTC. It yields the protein CASRGAGGNYNEQFF.

The chain links TRBV27 to TRBJ2-1; 8 nucleotides agree with TRBD2. Germline CDR1 reads MNHEY; CDR2 reads SMNVEV (reference sequence). The trim removed 4 bases at V and 6 bases at J, leaving 5 bases unmatched. This CDR3 comprises 14 residues. CDR3 nucleotides: TGTGCCAGCAGTTGGAGCGGGGGCCTCAATGAGCAGTTCTTC. Its protein is CASSWSGGLNEQFF.

V usage is TRBV5-4 and J usage is TRBJ2-7, with 7 nucleotides matching TRBD1. The CDR3 length is 14 residues. Trimming removed 4 bases from V and 4 bases from J; junction bases left unmatched: 8. The V gene's germline CDR1 is SGHNT and CDR2 YYREEE (reference sequence). The CDR3 DNA reads as TGTGCCAGCAGCCCGGACAGGACGCGATACGAGCAGTACTTC. Translating it yields CASSPDRTRYEQYF.

The sample holds one count of this clone. V is TRBV5-1 and J is TRBJ2-1; 14 bases are a match to TRBD2. V was clipped by 4 bases and J by 8 bases; unmatched bases: 5. CDR1 and CDR2 (germline): SGHRS, YFSETQ. The CDR3 consists of 15 residues. CDR3 in DNA: TGCGCCAGCAGCGTGACTAGCGGGAGGGCTGATGAGCAGTTCTTC. Translating gives CASSVTSGRADEQFF.

The V and J genes are TRBV7-3 and TRBJ2-3; 9 positions match TRBD1. V gave up 4 bases and J gave up 5 bases; unmatched junction bases: 4. In germline, CDR1 is SGHTA, CDR2 FQGTGA. The CDR3 is 14 residues long. CDR3 protein: CASSSGTGLDTQYF. CDR3 DNA: TGTGCCAGCAGCTCAGGGACAGGGTTAGATACGCAGTATTTT.

J is TRBJ1-5 and V is TRBV10-3, with no clear D. There are 14 residues in the CDR3. V lost 6 bases, J lost 4 bases, and 13 bases lay in between. Germline V gives CDR1 ENHRY, CDR2 SYGVKD. The CDR3 loop reads CAIRGEGSNQPQHF. CDR3 in DNA: TGTGCCATCAGAGGAGAAGGTTCTAATCAGCCCCAGCATTTT.

This chain uses TRBV4-3 with TRBJ2-3; 7 bases line up with TRBD2. This CDR3 comprises 17 residues. V lost 0 bases and J lost 9; bases outside the gene matches: 15. Germline values: CDR1 LGHNA, CDR2 YSLEER. The CDR3 sequence: CASSQDTQRGGYNTQYF. The CDR3 DNA reads as TGCGCCAGCAGCCAAGATACCCAGCGGGGTGGGTATAACACGCAGTATTTT.

This sequence joins TRBV5-6 and TRBJ2-6, with D unclear. Between the trimmed V and J ends, which lost 0 bases and 0 bases, there was a span of 7 bases. Germline V gene data show CDR1 as SGHDT and CDR2 as YYEEEE. The CDR3 length is 16 residues. The CDR3 DNA follows: TGTGCCAGCAGCTTGGTCCCGAGCTCTGGGGCCAACGTCCTGACTTTC. It yields the protein CASSLVPSSGANVLTF.

V usage is TRBV7-9 and J usage is TRBJ2-2, with TRBD2 matching over 7 bases. Germline-derived CDR1 and CDR2 are SEHNR and FQNEAQ (reference sequence). CDR3 length: 16 amino acids. The ends lost 4 bases at V and 0 bases at J; junction bases unmatched: 5. The CDR3 nucleotides read TGTGCCAGCAGCTACCGCGGGGGAACGAACACCGGGGAGCTGTTTTTT. Translated, it gives CASSYRGGTNTGELFF.

The V call is TRBV7-2, the J call TRBJ2-5, with D maybe TRBD2 (7 bases). This CDR3 is 13 amino acids long. CDR1 SGHTA and CDR2 FQGNSA come from the germline V gene. V lost 4 bases and J 6 bases, leaving 12 bases between the germline ends. The CDR3 reads CASSSGGGKTQYF. The CDR3 nucleotides read TGTGCCAGCAGCTCGGGGGGCGGAAAGACCCAGTACTTC.

V is TRBV7-3 and J is TRBJ1-1; D call uncertain. The CDR3 is 11 amino acids. Germline V lookup: CDR1 SGHTA, CDR2 FQGTGA. V gave up 8 bases and J gave up 5 bases, with 9 bases separating them. This CDR3 reads CASEGGTEAFF. The CDR3 DNA reads TGTGCCAGCGAGGGTGGAACTGAAGCTTTCTTT.